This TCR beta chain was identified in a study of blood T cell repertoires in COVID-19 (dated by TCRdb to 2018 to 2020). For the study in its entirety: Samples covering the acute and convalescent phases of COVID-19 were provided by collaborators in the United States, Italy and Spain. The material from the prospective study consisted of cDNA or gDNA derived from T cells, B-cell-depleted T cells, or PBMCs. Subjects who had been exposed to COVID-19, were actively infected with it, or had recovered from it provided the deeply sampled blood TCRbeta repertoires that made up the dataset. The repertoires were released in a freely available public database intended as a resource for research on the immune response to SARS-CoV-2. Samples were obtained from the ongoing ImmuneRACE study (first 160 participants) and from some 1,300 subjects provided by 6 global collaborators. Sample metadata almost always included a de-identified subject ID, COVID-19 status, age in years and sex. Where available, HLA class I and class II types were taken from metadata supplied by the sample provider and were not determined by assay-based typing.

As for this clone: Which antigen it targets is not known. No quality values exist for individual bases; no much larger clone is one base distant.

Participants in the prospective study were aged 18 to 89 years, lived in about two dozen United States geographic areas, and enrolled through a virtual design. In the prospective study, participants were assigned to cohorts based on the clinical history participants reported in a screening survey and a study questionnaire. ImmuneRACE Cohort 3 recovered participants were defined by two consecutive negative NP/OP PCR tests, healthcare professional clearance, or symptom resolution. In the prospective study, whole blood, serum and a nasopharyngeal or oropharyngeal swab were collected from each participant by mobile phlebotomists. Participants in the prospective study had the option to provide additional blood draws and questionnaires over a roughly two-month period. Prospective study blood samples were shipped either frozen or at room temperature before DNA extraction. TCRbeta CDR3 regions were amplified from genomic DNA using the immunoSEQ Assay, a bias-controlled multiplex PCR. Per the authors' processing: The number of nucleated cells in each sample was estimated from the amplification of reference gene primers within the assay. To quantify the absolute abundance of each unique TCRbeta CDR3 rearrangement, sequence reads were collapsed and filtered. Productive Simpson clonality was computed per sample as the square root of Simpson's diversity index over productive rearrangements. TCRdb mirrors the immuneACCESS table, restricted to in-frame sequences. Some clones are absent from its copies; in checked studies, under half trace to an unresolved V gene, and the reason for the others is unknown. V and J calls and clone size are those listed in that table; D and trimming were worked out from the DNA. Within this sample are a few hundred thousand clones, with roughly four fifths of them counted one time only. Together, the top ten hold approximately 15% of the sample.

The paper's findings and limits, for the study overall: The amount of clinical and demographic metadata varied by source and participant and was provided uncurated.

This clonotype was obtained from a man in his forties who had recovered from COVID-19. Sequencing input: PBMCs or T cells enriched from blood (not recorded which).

The CDR3 protein is CASSFTGESEKLFF. The DNA sequence is as follows: TGCGCCAGCAGCTTTACAGGGGAAAGCGAAAAACTGTTTTTT. The V and J segments used are TRBV5-1 and TRBJ1-4; 7 bases in the middle match TRBD1. V and J are trimmed by 2 bases and 8 bases, and the gene matches miss 6 bases of the junction. The germline V gene specifies SGHRS as CDR1 and YFSETQ as CDR2. Inclusive of the bounding cysteine and phenylalanine, the CDR3 is 14 residues long. CDR3 DNA only is kept here, 42 bases in frame from base 1.